Each of the 11 T cell receptor beta chains below was sequenced from the same sample in a study of T cells after yellow fever vaccination. In TCRdb, the 5' RACE reads were re-called with MiXCR into one record per CDR3 protein. The table includes about 350,000 distinct CDR3 sequences, roughly 4.3% detected once. Sequences were derived from PBMCs, sampled 5 days after the yellow fever booster vaccination. The receptors shown here come from a man aged 18 to 35 who received the YFV17D yellow fever vaccine.

In this sample, this clonotype turned up a few times. The chain joins TRBV10-2 to TRBJ1-4, with 8 bases matching TRBD1. The CDR3 consists of 15 residues. CDR1 is WSHSY, CDR2 SAAADI, per germline. V was pared by 4 bases and J by 7 bases, with 8 bases of the junction left unmatched. CDR3 bases: TGCGCCAGCAGTGCGGACAGGGCAAGGGTTGAAAAACTGTTTTTT. This encodes CASSADRARVEKLFF.

CDR3 sequence: CASSSSQGLAEAFF. The CDR3 nucleotides are TGTGCCAGTAGTAGCAGCCAGGGTCTCGCTGAAGCTTTCTTT. J is TRBJ1-1 and V is TRBV19; perhaps TRBD1 as D (5 bases). Germline lookup yields CDR1 LNHDA and CDR2 SQIVND (reference sequence). V lost 4 bases, J lost 6 bases, and 15 bases lay in between. CDR3 length: 14 amino acids.

This clonotype was recorded at least ten times. The chain uses TRBV7-2 and TRBJ1-1, with a weak D call TRBD1 (5 bases). This CDR3 has 14 residues. Germline CDR1 is SGHTA and CDR2 is FQGNSA. Trimming took 5 bases from V and 5 from J, leaving 15 bases between them. The CDR3 sequence is CASSLMRDLTEAFF. CDR3 DNA: TGTGCCAGCAGCCTTATGAGGGACCTAACTGAAGCTTTCTTT.

This clonotype was picked up a small number of times. J is TRBJ2-7 and V is TRBV18; D assignment may be TRBD1 or TRBD2 (5 bases each). V was trimmed by 2 bases and J by 3 bases, leaving 8 bases between them. Germline values: CDR1 KGHSH, CDR2 LQKENI. The CDR3 extends over 13 amino acids. The CDR3 DNA is TGTGCCAGCTCACCATATGGGGGCTACGAGCAGTACGTC. Encoded protein: CASSPYGGYEQYV.

This clonotype was seen a handful of times. The chain recombines TRBV6-6 with TRBJ1-4; D remains unclear. The CDR3 is made up of 13 amino acids. Germline V CDR1 and CDR2: MNHNY, SVGAGI (reference sequence). V gave up 5 bases and J gave up 7 bases, with 11 bases separating them. The CDR3 bases are TGTGCCAGCAGTCCTCGGGAGGCTGAAAAACTGTTTTTT. Translating gives CASSPREAEKLFF.

This clonotype was seen a few times. This chain connects TRBV4-1 to TRBJ2-2; the D is unclear. The CDR3 contains 16 residues. Germline loops: CDR1 MGHRA, CDR2 YSYEKL. The V end was cut by 2 bases, the J end by 2 bases, with 12 bases between. CDR3 region: CASSQPINSNTGELFF. The CDR3 DNA reads TGCGCCAGCAGCCAACCTATAAATTCTAACACCGGGGAGCTGTTTTTT.

This clonotype was counted a few times. The chain joins TRBV7-8 to TRBJ2-7; D call uncertain. V lost 6 bases and J lost 2, with 14 bases in between. The CDR3 contains 14 residues. Germline V lookup: CDR1 SGHVS, CDR2 FQNEAQ. CDR3 protein: CASRATGLAYEQYV. CDR3 sequence (DNA): TGTGCCAGCAGAGCTACCGGCCTCGCCTACGAGCAGTACGTC.

J is TRBJ1-6 and V is TRBV18, with D tentatively TRBD1 (5 bases). Germline CDR1 KGHSH, CDR2 LQKENI. This CDR3 contains 16 residues. V dropped 3 bases and J dropped 5 bases, with 14 bases sitting between them. The CDR3 region has the DNA TGTGCCAGCTCACCCAACGGGGGGAGAAATAATTCACCCCTCCACTTT. This sequence encodes CASSPNGGRNNSPLHF.

This chain joins TRBV13 and TRBJ2-7, with unresolved D. In germline, CDR1 is PRHDT, CDR2 FYEKMQ (reference sequence). The CDR3 contains 13 residues. The ends were cut back, 0 bases at V and 6 bases at J, with 9 bases in the middle. In DNA, the CDR3 is TGTGCCAGCAGCTTAGGCTCCCTAGGCGAGCAGTACGTC. This codes for CASSLGSLGEQYV.

This clonotype has just a few counts. DNA for the CDR3: TGTGCCAGTAGTATAGGGGGCCACAGTGATGAAGCTTTCTTT. Translated, it gives CASSIGGHSDEAFF. This sequence joins TRBV19 and TRBJ1-1; tentative D call: TRBD1 (5 bases). Germline values: CDR1 LNHDA, CDR2 SQIVND (reference sequence). Trimming cost V 1 base and J 7 bases, with 13 bases left between them. CDR3 length equals 14 residues.

The rearrangement links TRBV6-2 or TRBV6-3 to TRBJ2-7; a possible D gene is TRBD2 (6 bases). Germline V gene lookup returns CDR1 MNHEY and CDR2 SVGEGT. The ends were cut back, 7 bases at V and 12 bases at J, with 16 bases in the middle. The CDR3 is made up of 11 amino acids. DNA for the CDR3: TGTGCCAGCAAGATGGACGGAGGGATGTACTTC. Amino acid sequence: CASKMDGGMYF.